Listed below are T cell receptor beta chains from one sample, sequenced in a study of blood T cell repertoires in COVID-19. Libraries were prepared by immunoSEQ multiplex PCR; TCRdb keeps only in-frame clonotypes and omits some of them. The table shows 110,000 or so clones, with around 85% occurring only once. Sample: peripheral blood. The receptors here all came from a man aged 50-59 years with acute or convalescent COVID-19. Both conserved end residues are trimmed from each CDR3. Fields, in order: D gene, clone size, V gene, J gene, CDR3 protein. D genes are given only for firm matches. For some rows the clone size is stated as once, few or many, or as a class when expanded; others skip it.

D: .
size: .
V: TRBV28
J: TRBJ1-1
CDR3: ASSFSRPGGRNTEAF

D: .
size: .
V: TRBV11-2
J: TRBJ2-2
CDR3: ASSPRGTNTTGELF

D: .
size: .
V: TRBV19
J: TRBJ1-5
CDR3: ASSIAWASNQPQH

D: .
size: .
V: TRBV3-1/TRBV3-2
J: TRBJ1-1
CDR3: ASSHPIGGAGAF

D: .
size: .
V: TRBV27
J: TRBJ1-3
CDR3: ASSLRRNTIY

D: TRBD2
size: once
V: TRBV5-1
J: TRBJ2-2
CDR3: ASSFSTSGGPNTGELF

D: .
size: .
V: TRBV9
J: TRBJ1-2
CDR3: ASLSSVLGYT

D: TRBD1
size: .
V: TRBV5-1
J: TRBJ1-2
CDR3: ASSLGQGGGYT

D: TRBD1
size: .
V: TRBV9
J: TRBJ1-2
CDR3: ASSDRQGFYGYT

D: TRBD1
size: once
V: TRBV14
J: TRBJ2-5
CDR3: ASSQFTGTGEETQY

D: TRBD1
size: .
V: TRBV27
J: TRBJ1-2
CDR3: ASSLQTGLHYGYT

D: .
size: once
V: TRBV13
J: TRBJ2-2
CDR3: ASSFGTNNAGELF

D: .
size: few
V: TRBV28
J: TRBJ2-7
CDR3: ASSLAYLSSYEQY

D: TRBD1
size: .
V: TRBV5-5
J: TRBJ1-2
CDR3: ASSLEFLGQGGDGYT

D: .
size: .
V: TRBV28
J: TRBJ2-7
CDR3: ASSRRTVDSYEQY

D: TRBD1
size: once
V: TRBV2
J: TRBJ1-1
CDR3: ASSADRLNTEAF

D: .
size: few
V: TRBV27
J: TRBJ1-1
CDR3: ASSSTRQSPYGAF

D: .
size: .
V: TRBV19
J: TRBJ1-5
CDR3: ASSIGKGNQPQH

D: TRBD1
size: .
V: TRBV5-1
J: TRBJ1-2
CDR3: ASSLAGTGGYT

D: .
size: .
V: TRBV6-5
J: TRBJ1-3
CDR3: ASSYSTASGNTIY

D: .
size: .
V: TRBV6-1
J: TRBJ1-5
CDR3: ASSEGVGARNQPQH

D: TRBD1
size: .
V: TRBV10-1
J: TRBJ2-2
CDR3: AREGTGMSGELF

D: .
size: .
V: TRBV11-1
J: TRBJ1-1
CDR3: ASSLLVQGTEAF

D: .
size: few
V: TRBV12-3/TRBV12-4
J: TRBJ1-5
CDR3: ASRQGLGQPQH

D: .
size: .
V: TRBV2
J: TRBJ1-1
CDR3: ASSERRGNTEAF

D: TRBD2
size: .
V: TRBV15
J: TRBJ2-1
CDR3: ATSREILAGANEQF

D: .
size: .
V: TRBV28
J: TRBJ1-5
CDR3: ASLLIGGPGSNQPQH

D: TRBD2
size: .
V: TRBV30
J: TRBJ2-3
CDR3: AWSSGGGTDTQY

D: .
size: .
V: TRBV6-5
J: TRBJ1-5
CDR3: ASRAGQHSNQPQH

D: .
size: once
V: TRBV19
J: TRBJ1-3
CDR3: ASSPQGPGNTIY

D: .
size: .
V: TRBV24-1
J: TRBJ1-1
CDR3: ATRGRGYTEAF

D: .
size: .
V: TRBV18
J: TRBJ2-2
CDR3: ASSPVQVQGTGELF

D: TRBD1
size: .
V: TRBV29-1
J: TRBJ2-3
CDR3: SVEGQGMGTDTQY

D: .
size: .
V: TRBV5-1
J: TRBJ2-1
CDR3: ASSQEAASDNEQF